This is a list of T cell receptor beta chains from one sample in a study of T cells in Graves' hyperthyroidism and ophthalmopathy. MiXCR, applied by TCRdb to the multiplex PCR reads, yields one record per CDR3 protein. The sample shows 700,000 or so distinct CDR3 sequences, more than 14% of them seen only once. Sample: blood. These receptors all come from a woman between 45 and 65 years old with Graves' ophthalmopathy. Both conserved end residues are part of each CDR3. The order of the fields is J gene, V gene, CDR3 protein.

>TRBJ2-2|TRBV28
CASSPTGWNTGELFF
>TRBJ2-7|TRBV5-6
CASSLPTGEEVDEQYF
>TRBJ2-1|TRBV10-3
CAISGQGGIYNEQFF
>TRBJ1-5|TRBV7-8
CASSLVGRRGASNQPQHF
>TRBJ1-3|TRBV3-1
CASSQEAGFSGNTIYF
>TRBJ1-4|TRBV28
CASGGTLEKLFF
>TRBJ1-3|TRBV12-3/TRBV12-4
CASSHQGAFGNTIYF
>TRBJ1-2|TRBV15
CATSQRFGYSDDTNYGYTF
>TRBJ2-1|TRBV20-1
CSARSPRAGEQFF
>TRBJ1-6|TRBV20-1
CSARDQGNSPLHF
>TRBJ2-2|TRBV19
CASSIGGSGRRAGELFF
>TRBJ1-5|TRBV5-1
CASSLGDRVDQPQHF
>TRBJ2-5|TRBV20-1
CSARDRGEETQYF
>TRBJ2-2|TRBV5-1
CASSRLAQTGELFF
>TRBJ2-7|TRBV3-1
CASSQDLSSQPLNLSSYEQYF
>TRBJ2-3|TRBV6-5
CASSYSTADTQYF
>TRBJ2-7|TRBV18
CASSPPRTNEQYF
>TRBJ2-1|TRBV28
CASSLWRNEQFF
>TRBJ1-1|TRBV20-1
CSARGVTGVTEAFF
>TRBJ1-1|TRBV5-1
CASSLAGTDDHTEAFF
>TRBJ2-2|TRBV5-1
CASSFDRANTGELFF
>TRBJ2-1|TRBV29-1
CSVFFGRLTTRYNEQFF
>TRBJ2-1|TRBV19
CASRPSSGRSDEQFF
>TRBJ2-3|TRBV11-2
CASSFVLAGKTDTQYF
>TRBJ2-7|TRBV28
CASMSGTRAGEQYF
>TRBJ2-1|TRBV7-2
CASSSQGWNKQFF
>TRBJ1-2|TRBV4-3
CASSQGEGDYGYTF
>TRBJ1-2|TRBV28
CASQLRTGGAGYGYTF
>TRBJ1-2|TRBV7-2
CAILPARVRHDYGYTF
>TRBJ2-1|TRBV9
CASSGGTNEQFF
>TRBJ2-7|TRBV5-1
CASSLLWQNYEQYF
>TRBJ2-3|TRBV27
CASSFSSGRAYTDTQYF
>TRBJ1-5|TRBV30
CAWSVPPSGRPPQHF
>TRBJ2-3|TRBV6-2/TRBV6-3
CASRRLAGRGADTQYF
>TRBJ1-1|TRBV27
CASSPWDRGSKAFF
>TRBJ1-1|TRBV5-8
CASSFRGMNTEAFF
>TRBJ2-1|TRBV20-1
CSASGLAGGGNEQFF
>TRBJ2-5|TRBV11-1
CASSHTAGQETQYF
>TRBJ1-2|TRBV19
CASSSPDRGYGYTF
>TRBJ2-7|TRBV3-1
CASRPGTGGHEQYF